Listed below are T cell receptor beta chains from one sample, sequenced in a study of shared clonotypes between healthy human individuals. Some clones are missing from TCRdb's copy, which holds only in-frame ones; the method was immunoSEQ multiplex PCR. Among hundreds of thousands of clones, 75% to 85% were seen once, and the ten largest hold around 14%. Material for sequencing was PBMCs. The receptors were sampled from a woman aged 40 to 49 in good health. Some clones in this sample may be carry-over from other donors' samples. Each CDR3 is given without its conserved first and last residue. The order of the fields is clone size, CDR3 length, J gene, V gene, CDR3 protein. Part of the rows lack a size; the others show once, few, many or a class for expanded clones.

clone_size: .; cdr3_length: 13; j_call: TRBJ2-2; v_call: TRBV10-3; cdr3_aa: AISAGGADTGELF
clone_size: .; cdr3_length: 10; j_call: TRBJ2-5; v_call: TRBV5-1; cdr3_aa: ASSLTQETQY
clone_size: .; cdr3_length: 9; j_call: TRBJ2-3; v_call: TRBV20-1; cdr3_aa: SAERADTQY
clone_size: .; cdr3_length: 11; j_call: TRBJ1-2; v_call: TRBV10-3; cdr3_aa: AITPRTDYGYT
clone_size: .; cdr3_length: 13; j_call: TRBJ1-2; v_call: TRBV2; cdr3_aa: ATTIPGRQSNGYT
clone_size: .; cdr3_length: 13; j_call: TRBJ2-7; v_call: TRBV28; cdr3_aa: ASSRAGGEVYEQY
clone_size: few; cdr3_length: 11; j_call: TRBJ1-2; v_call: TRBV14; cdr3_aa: ASSPRESYGYT
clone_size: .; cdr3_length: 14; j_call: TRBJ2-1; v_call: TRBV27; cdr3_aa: ASSFRDRSSYNEQF
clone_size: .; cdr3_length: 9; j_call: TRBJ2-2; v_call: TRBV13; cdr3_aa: ASSFDGELF
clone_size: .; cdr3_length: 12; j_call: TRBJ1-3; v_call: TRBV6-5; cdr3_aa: ATGDREFGNTIY
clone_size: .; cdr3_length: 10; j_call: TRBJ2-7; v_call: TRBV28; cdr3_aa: ASSSGVHEQY
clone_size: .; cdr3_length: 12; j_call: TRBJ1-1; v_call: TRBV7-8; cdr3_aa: ASSAQGADTEAF
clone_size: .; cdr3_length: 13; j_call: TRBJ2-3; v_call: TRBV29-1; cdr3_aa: SAGGGQGFTDTQY
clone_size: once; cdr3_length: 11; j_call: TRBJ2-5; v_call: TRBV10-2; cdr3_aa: ASTETGGETQY
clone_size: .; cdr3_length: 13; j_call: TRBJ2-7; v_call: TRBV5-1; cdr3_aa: ASSQTSGRDYEQY
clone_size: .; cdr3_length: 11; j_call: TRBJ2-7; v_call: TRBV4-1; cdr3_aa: ASSPGLLYEQY
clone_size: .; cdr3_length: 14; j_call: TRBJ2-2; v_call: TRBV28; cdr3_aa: ASSPAGAGGPGELF
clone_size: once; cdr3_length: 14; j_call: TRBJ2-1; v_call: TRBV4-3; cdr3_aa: ASSQGTGSIDNEQF
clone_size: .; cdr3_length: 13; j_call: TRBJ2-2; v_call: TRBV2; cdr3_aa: ASRRLAGVIGELF
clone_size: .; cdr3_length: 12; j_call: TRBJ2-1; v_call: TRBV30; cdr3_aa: AWSPSGGVHEQF
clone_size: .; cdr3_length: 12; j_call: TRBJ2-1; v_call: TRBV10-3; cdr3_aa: AIEPNAGGNNQF
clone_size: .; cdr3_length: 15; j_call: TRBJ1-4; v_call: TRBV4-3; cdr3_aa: ASSRMNGQNSNEKLF
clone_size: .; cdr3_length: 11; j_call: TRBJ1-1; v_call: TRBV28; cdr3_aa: VSGGEGDTEAF
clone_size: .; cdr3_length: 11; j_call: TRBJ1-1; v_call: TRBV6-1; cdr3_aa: ASRPFMNTEAF
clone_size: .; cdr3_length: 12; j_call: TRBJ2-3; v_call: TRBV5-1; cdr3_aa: ASSLALAKDTQY
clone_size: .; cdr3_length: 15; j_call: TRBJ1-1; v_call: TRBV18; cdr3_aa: ASSLNGLTRGRTEAF
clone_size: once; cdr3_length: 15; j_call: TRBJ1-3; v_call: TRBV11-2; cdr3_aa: ASSLDFGAKTGNTIY
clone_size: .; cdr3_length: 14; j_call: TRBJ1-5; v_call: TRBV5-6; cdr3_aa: ASSFFGQGNNQPQH
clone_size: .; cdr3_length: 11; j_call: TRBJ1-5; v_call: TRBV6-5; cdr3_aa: ASRPTGVQPQH
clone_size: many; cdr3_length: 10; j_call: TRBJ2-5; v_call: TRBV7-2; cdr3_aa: ASSSLTWAQY
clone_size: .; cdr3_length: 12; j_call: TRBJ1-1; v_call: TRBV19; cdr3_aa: ASSMSGGRTEAF
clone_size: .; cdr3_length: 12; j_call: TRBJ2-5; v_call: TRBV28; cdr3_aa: AIGGGAGQETQY
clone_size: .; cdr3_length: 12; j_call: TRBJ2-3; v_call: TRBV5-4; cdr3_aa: ASSTSGSTDTQY
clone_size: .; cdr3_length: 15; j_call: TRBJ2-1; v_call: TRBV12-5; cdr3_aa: ASGLVLDRGSYNEQF
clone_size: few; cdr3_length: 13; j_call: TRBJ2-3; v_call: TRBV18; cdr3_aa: ASSPPSSGTDTQY
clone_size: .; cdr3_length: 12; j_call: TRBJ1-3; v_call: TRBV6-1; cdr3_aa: ASSEMWSGNTIY
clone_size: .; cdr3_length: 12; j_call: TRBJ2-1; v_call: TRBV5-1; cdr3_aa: ASSLTSGYNEQF
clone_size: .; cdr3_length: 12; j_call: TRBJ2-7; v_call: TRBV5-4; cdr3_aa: ASSLGGSSYEQY
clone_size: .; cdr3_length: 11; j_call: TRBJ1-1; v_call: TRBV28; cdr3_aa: ASSLPGRTEAF
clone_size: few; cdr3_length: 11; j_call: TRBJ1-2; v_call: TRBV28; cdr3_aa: ASSLVGIPGYT
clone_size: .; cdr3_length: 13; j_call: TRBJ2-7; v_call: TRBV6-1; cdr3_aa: ASRTIGTGGYEQY
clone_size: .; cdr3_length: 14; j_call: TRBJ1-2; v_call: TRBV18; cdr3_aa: ASSPAGPLFNYGYT
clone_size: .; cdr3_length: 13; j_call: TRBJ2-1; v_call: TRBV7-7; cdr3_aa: ASSLGSGGYNEQF
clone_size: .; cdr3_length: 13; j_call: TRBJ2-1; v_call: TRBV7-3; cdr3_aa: ASSLWASGRNEQF
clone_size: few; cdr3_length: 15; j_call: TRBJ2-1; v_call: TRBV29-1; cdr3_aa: SVENALLAGSYNEQF
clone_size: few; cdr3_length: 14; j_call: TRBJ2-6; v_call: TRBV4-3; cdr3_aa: ASSQAGISGANVLT
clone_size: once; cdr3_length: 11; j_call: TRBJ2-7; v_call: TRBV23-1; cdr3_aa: ARQRGSSYEQY
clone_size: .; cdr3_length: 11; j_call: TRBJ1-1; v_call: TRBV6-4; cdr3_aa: ASSESSGTEAF
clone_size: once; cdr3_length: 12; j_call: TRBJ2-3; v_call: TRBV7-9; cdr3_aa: ASSFTGYQDTQY
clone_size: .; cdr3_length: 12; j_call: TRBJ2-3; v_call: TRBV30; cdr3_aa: ALNIQGVADTQY
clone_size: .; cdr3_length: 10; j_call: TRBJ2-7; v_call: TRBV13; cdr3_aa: ASSLGGYEQY
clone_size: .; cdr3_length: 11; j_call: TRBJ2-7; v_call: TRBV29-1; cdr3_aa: SVGERDSYEQY
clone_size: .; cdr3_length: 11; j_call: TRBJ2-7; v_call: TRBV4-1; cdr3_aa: ASSPTVLYEQY